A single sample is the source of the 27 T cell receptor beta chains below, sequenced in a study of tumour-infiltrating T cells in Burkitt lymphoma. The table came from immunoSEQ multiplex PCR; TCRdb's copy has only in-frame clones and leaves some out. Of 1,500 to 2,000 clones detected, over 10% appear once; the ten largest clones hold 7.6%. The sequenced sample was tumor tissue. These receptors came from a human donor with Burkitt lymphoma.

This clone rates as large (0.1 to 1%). The CDR3, as DNA: TGCGCCAGCAGTCAAGGTGGGGGGGGCTGGGAGCAGTACTTC. Translation gives CASSQGGGGWEQYF. The gene calls are TRBV5-1 and TRBJ2-7; possibly TRBD2 for D (7 bases). The CDR3 loop spans 14 amino acids. V was trimmed by 5 bases and J by 7 bases, leaving 19 bases between them. Germline V lookup: CDR1 SGHRS, CDR2 YFSETQ.

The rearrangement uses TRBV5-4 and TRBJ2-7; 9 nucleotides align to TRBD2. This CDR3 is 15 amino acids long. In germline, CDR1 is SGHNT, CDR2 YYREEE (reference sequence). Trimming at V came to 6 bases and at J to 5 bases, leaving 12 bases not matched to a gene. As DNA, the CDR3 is TGTGCCAGCACCCCTACGGGCGGGGGGGCCCACGAGCAGTACTTC. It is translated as CASTPTGGGAHEQYF.

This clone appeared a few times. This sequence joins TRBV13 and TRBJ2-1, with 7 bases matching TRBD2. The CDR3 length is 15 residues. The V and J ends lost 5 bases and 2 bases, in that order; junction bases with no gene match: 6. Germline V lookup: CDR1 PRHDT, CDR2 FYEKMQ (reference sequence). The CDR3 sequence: CASSRDYLPYNEQFF. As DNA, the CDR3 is TGTGCCAGCAGCCGGGACTACCTCCCCTACAATGAGCAGTTCTTC.

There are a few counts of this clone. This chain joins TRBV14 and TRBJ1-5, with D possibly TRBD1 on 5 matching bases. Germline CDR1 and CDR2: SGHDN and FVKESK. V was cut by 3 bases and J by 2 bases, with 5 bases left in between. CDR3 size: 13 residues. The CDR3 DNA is TGTGCCAGCAGCCACAGGGGCAATCAGCCCCAGCATTTT. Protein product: CASSHRGNQPQHF.

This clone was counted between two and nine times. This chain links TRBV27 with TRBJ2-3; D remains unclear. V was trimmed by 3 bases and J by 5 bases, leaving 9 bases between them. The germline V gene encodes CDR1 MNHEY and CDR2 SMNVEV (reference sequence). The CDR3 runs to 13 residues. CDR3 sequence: CASSLTLIDTQYF. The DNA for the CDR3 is TGTGCCAGCAGTTTGACATTAATAGATACGCAGTATTTT.

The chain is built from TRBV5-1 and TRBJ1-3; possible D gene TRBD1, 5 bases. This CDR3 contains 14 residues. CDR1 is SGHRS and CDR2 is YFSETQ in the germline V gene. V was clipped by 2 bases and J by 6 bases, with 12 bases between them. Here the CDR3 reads CASSLTQGANTIYF. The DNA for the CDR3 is TGCGCCAGCAGCTTAACCCAGGGAGCAAACACCATATATTTT.

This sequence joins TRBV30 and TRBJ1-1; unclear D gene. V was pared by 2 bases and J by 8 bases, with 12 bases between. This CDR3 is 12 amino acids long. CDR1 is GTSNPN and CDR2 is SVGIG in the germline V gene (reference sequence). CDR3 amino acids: CAWSFHGREAFF. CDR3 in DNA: TGTGCCTGGAGTTTCCACGGACGGGAAGCTTTCTTT.

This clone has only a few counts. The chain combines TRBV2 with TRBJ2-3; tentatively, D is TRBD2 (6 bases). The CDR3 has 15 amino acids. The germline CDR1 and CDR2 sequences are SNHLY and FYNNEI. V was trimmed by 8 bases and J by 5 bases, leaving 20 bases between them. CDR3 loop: CASRDLGGWGDTQYF. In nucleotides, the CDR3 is TGTGCCAGCCGAGATCTGGGGGGATGGGGAGATACGCAGTATTTT.

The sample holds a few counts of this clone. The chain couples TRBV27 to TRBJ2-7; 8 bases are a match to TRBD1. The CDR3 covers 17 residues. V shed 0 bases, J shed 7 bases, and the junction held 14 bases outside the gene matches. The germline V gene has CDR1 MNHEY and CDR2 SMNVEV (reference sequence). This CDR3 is CASSLSGGQGLLGEQYF. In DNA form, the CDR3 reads TGTGCCAGCAGTTTATCGGGTGGACAGGGACTTCTCGGGGAGCAGTACTTC.

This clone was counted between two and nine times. CDR3 region: CASSFVPPNTEAFF. CDR3 DNA: TGTGCCAGCAGCTTTGTCCCCCCGAACACTGAAGCTTTCTTT. The chain employs TRBV7-9 and TRBJ1-1; D gene uncertain. The CDR3 is 14 amino acids. V was shortened by 3 bases and J by 1 base, with 9 bases between the two germline ends. Looked up from germline, CDR1 is SEHNR and CDR2 is FQNEAQ (reference sequence).

CDR3 nucleotide sequence: TGTGCCAGCAGAGCGGGGGGGCCGACTCCAACGCCGGAGACCCAGTACTTC. Translating gives CASRAGGPTPTPETQYF. The chain combines TRBV28 with TRBJ2-5, with 10 bases lining up with TRBD2. V lost 6 bases and J lost 5; bases outside the gene matches: 15. Per the germline V gene, CDR1 is MDHEN and CDR2 is SYDVKM. This CDR3 is 17 amino acids long.

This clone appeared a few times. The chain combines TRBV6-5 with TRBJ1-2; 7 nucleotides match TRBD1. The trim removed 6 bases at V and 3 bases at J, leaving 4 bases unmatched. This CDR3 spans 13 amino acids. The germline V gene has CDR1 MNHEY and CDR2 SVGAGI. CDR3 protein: CASRDRVDYGYTF. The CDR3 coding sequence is TGTGCCAGCAGAGACAGGGTTGACTATGGCTACACCTTC.

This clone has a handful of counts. The CDR3 DNA follows: TGCGCCAGCAGCTTGGGGGGACAGGGTCACAACGAGCAGTACTTC. Encoded protein: CASSLGGQGHNEQYF. This chain connects TRBV5-1 to TRBJ2-7; the match to TRBD1 covers 9 bases. CDR3 length: 15 amino acids. V dropped 0 bases and J dropped 5; count of bases not matched to a gene: 6. Germline lookup yields CDR1 SGHRS and CDR2 YFSETQ.

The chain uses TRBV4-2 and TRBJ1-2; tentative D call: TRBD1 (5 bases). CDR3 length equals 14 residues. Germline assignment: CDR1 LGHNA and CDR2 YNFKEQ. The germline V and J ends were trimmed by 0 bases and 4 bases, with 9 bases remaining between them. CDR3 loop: CASSQDTGRYGYTF. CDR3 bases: TGTGCCAGCAGCCAAGATACAGGTCGCTATGGCTACACCTTC.

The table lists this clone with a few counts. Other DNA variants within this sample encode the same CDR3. The CDR3 DNA reads as TGTGCCAGCAGCTTGGTATTCGCGGGGGGCCCTAATACCCAGTACTTC. Translated: CASSLVFAGGPNTQYF. The V call is TRBV5-6, the J call TRBJ2-5, with TRBD2 identical over 8 bases. The trim removed 0 bases at V and 8 bases at J, leaving 12 bases unmatched. Germline lookup yields CDR1 SGHDT and CDR2 YYEEEE. This CDR3 is 16 amino acids long. The full variable domain, with the rest looked up from reference TRBV5-6 and TRBJ2-5, is DAGVTQSPTHLIKTRGQQVTLRCSPKSGHDTVSWYQQALGQGPQFIFQYYEEEERQRGNFPDRFSGHQFPNYSSELNVNALLLGDSALYLCASSLVFAGGPNTQYFGPGTRLLVL.

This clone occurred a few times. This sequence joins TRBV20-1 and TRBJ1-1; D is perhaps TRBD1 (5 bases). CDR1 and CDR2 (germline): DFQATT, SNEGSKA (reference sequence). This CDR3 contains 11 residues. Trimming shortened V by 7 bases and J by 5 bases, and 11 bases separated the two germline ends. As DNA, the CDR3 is TGCAGTGTTCAGGGAAGGACTGAAGCTTTCTTT. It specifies CSVQGRTEAFF.

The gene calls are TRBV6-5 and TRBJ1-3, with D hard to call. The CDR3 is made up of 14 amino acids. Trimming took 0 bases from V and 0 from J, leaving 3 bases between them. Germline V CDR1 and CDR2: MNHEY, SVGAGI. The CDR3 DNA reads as TGTGCCAGCAGTTACTCTGTCTCTGGAAACACCATATATTTT. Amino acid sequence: CASSYSVSGNTIYF.

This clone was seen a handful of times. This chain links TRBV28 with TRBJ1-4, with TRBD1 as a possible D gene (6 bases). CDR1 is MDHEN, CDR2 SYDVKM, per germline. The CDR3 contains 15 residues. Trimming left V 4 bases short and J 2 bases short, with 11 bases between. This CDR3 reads CASSYPGATNEKLFF. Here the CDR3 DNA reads TGTGCCAGCAGTTACCCGGGGGCGACTAATGAAAAACTGTTTTTT.

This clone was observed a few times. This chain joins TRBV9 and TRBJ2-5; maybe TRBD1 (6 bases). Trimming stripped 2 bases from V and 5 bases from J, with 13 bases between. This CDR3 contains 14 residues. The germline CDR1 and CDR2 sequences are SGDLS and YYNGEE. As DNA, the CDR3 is TGTGCCAGCAGCGTCGCAGGGGAGCTGGAGACCCAGTACTTC. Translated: CASSVAGELETQYF.

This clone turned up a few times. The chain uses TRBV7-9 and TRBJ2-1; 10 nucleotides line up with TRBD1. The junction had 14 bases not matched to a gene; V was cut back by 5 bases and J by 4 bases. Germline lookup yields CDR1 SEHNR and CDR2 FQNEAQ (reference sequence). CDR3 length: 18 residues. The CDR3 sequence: CASSVSRGQGPFYNEQFF. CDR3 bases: TGTGCCAGCAGCGTATCCCGGGGACAGGGGCCTTTTTACAATGAGCAGTTCTTC.

DNA of the CDR3: TGCGCCAGCAGCCAAGATGGTATCCAGGGCTCTGGAAACACCATATATTTT. It specifies CASSQDGIQGSGNTIYF. The V and J genes are TRBV4-1 and TRBJ1-3; a possible D gene is TRBD1 (5 bases). CDR1 MGHRA and CDR2 YSYEKL come from the germline V gene. The ends were cut back, 0 bases at V and 0 bases at J, with 12 bases in the middle. The CDR3 runs to 17 residues.

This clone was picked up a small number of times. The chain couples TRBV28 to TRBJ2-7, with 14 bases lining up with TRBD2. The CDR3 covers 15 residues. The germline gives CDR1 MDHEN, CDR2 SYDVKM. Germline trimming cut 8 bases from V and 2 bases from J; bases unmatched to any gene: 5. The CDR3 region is CASGPGLAGAYEQYF. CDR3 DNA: TGTGCCAGCGGTCCGGGACTAGCGGGAGCCTACGAGCAGTACTTC.

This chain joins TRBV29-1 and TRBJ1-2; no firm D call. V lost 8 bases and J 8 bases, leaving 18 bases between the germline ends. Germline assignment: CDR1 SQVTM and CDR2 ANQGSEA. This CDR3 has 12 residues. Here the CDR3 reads CSFSTFYDGYTF. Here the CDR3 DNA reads TGCAGCTTTTCGACATTCTACGACGGCTACACCTTC.

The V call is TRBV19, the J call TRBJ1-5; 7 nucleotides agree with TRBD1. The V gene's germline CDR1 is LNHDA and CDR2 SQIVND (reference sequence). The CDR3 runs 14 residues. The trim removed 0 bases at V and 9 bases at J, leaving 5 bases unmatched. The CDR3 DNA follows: TGTGCCAGTAGTATAGATGACAGGGTTGGGCCCCAGCATTTT. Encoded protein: CASSIDDRVGPQHF.

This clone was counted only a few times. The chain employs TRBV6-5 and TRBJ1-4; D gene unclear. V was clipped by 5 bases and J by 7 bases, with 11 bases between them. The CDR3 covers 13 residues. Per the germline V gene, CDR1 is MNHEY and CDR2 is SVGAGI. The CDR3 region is CASSAPWSEKLFF. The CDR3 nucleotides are TGTGCCAGCAGTGCCCCCTGGAGTGAAAAACTGTTTTTT.

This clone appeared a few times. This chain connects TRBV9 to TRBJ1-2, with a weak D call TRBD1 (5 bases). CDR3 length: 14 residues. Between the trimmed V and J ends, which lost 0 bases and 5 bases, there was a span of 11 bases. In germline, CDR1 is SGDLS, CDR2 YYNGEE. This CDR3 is CASSVVGQGYGYTF. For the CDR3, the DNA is TGTGCCAGCAGCGTAGTAGGTCAGGGATATGGCTACACCTTC.

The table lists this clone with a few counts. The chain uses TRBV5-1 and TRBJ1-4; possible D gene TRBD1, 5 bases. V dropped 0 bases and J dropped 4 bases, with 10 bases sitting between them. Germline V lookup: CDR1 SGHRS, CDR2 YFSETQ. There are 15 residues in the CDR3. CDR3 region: CASSLVEGNNEKLFF. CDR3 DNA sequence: TGCGCCAGCAGCTTGGTGGAGGGGAATAATGAAAAACTGTTTTTT.